Presented here are 14 T cell receptor beta chains from one specimen sequenced in a study of beta chain features in type 1 diabetes. Reverse transcription of all isolated RNA meant that expressed TCRB transcripts were sequenced. Repertoires were generated with immunoSEQ multiplex PCR, while TCRdb's copy carries only in-frame clones and drops some. Of around 500,000 clones detected, about an eighth appear once; the ten largest clones hold roughly 0.046%. Sample: naive CD4+ T cells from blood. These receptors all stem from a woman between 18 and 30 years old in good health.

The CDR3 loop reads CASNYNTGYSSYNEQFF. CDR3 sequence (DNA): TGCGCCAGCAACTACAACACAGGGTACTCCTCCTACAATGAGCAGTTCTTC. This chain links TRBV4-1 with TRBJ2-1; a possible D gene is TRBD1 (6 bases). With 7 bases removed from V and 0 bases from J, the gap between germline ends came to 19 bases. The germline V gene encodes CDR1 MGHRA and CDR2 YSYEKL. The CDR3 is made up of 17 amino acids.

This clone has a handful of counts. V is TRBV23-1 and J is TRBJ1-2; D is perhaps TRBD1 (6 bases). TRBV23-1 is an ORF, with its function uncertain. This CDR3 is built from 13 residues. Trimming stripped 4 bases from V and 6 bases from J, with 12 bases between. The CDR3: CASSPHHRDGYTF. The CDR3, as DNA: TGCGCCAGCAGTCCGCATCACAGGGATGGCTACACCTTC.

The table lists this clone with a few counts. The CDR3 loop is CASSRPAGGIYEQFF. CDR3 coding DNA: TGCGCCAGCAGCCGGCCAGCGGGAGGGATTTATGAGCAGTTCTTC. V usage is TRBV4-1 and J usage is TRBJ2-1; 10 bases are shared with TRBD2. The CDR3 is 15 amino acids. From germline, CDR1 is MGHRA and CDR2 YSYEKL. Trimming cost V 4 bases and J 8 bases; bases outside gene matches: 8.

V is TRBV27 and J is TRBJ1-5; D gene uncertain. Trimming removed 6 bases at V and 5 bases at J, with 14 bases between. Germline V gene lookup returns CDR1 MNHEY and CDR2 SMNVEV (reference sequence). The CDR3 covers 14 residues. CDR3: CASRSLRVDQPQHF. In DNA form, the CDR3 reads TGTGCCAGCAGGAGTTTGAGAGTCGATCAGCCCCAGCATTTT.

This clone was recorded a few times. The DNA of the CDR3 is TGTGCCAGTAGGCCCGGGACTAGCCCGAATGAGCAGTTCTTC. It specifies CASRPGTSPNEQFF. The J gene is TRBJ2-1, the V gene TRBV19; 9 bases are a match to TRBD2. Germline V gene data show CDR1 as LNHDA and CDR2 as SQIVND (reference sequence). The V segment lost 6 bases and the J segment 7 bases; nucleotides outside the gene matches: 7. CDR3 length equals 14 residues. Variable domain in full (rest from reference TRBV19 and TRBJ2-1): DGGITQSPKYLFRKEGQNVTLSCEQNLNHDAMYWYRQDPGQGLRLIYYSQIVNDFQKGDIAEGYSVSREKKESFPLTVTSAQKNPTAFYLCASRPGTSPNEQFFGPGTRLTVL.

This chain links TRBV5-4 with TRBJ2-5, with TRBD2 matching 7 bases. CDR1 SGHNT and CDR2 YYREEE come from the germline V gene (reference sequence). Unmatched junction bases numbered 8, after V lost 3 bases and J lost 6 bases. The CDR3 extends over 14 amino acids. The CDR3 coding sequence is TGTGCCAGCAGCTCGACTAGCACGAGGAAGACCCAGTACTTC. It yields the protein CASSSTSTRKTQYF.

The chain joins TRBV19 to TRBJ2-3, with TRBD2 identical over 10 bases. Per germline, CDR1 LNHDA and CDR2 SQIVND (reference sequence). The V and J ends lost 5 bases and 6 bases, in that order; junction bases with no gene match: 11. The CDR3 spans 16 residues. CDR3 nucleotide sequence: TGTGCCAGTAGTCCCCGACTAGCGGGTGGTTCGGATACGCAGTATTTT. Encoded protein: CASSPRLAGGSDTQYF.

The J gene is TRBJ2-1, the V gene TRBV6-5, with a possible D match to TRBD2 (5 bases). This CDR3 spans 15 amino acids. V lost 2 bases and J lost 13, with 21 bases in between. Germline V gene lookup returns CDR1 MNHEY and CDR2 SVGAGI. The CDR3 nucleotides are TGTGCCAGCAGTTACGGGTCGGCAGGAGGAAAAGAACAGTTCTTC. Protein sequence: CASSYGSAGGKEQFF.

There are a few counts of this clone. The rearrangement joins TRBV4-3 to TRBJ2-3, with D perhaps being TRBD1 or TRBD2 (5 bases each). V was pared by 9 bases and J by 2 bases, with 18 bases between. Germline assignment: CDR1 LGHNA and CDR2 YSLEER. The CDR3 contains 15 residues. CDR3 DNA sequence: TGCGCCAGTGGGCCGGGACCCCAGAACACAGATACGCAGTATTTT. Its protein product is CASGPGPQNTDTQYF.

This clone was counted a few times. The chain combines TRBV25-1 with TRBJ2-7; D remains ambiguous. CDR1 and CDR2 (germline): MGHDK, SYGVNS. Deletions cut 4 bases from V and 3 bases from J, with 7 bases between. CDR3 size: 12 residues. CDR3 sequence reads: CASSGRGYEQYF. The DNA for the CDR3 is TGTGCCAGCAGTGGCAGAGGCTACGAGCAGTACTTC.

This chain links TRBV7-2 with TRBJ2-4; no clear D gene. The V gene's germline CDR1 is SGHTA and CDR2 FQGNSA. With 0 bases removed from V and 5 bases from J, the gap between germline ends came to 5 bases. The CDR3 loop spans 13 amino acids. This CDR3 reads CASSLAEQNIQYF. In DNA form, the CDR3 reads TGTGCCAGCAGCTTAGCGGAGCAAAACATTCAGTACTTC.

This clone was seen a handful of times. The CDR3 DNA follows: TGTGCCAGCAGTTACTCGAAAGGCTCCTACGAGCAGTACGTC. It is translated as CASSYSKGSYEQYV. V usage is TRBV6-6 and J usage is TRBJ2-7; no firm D call. The ends were cut back, 0 bases at V and 0 bases at J, with 6 bases in the middle. Germline-derived CDR1 and CDR2 are MNHNY and SVGAGI (reference sequence). The CDR3 contains 14 residues.

The chain joins TRBV27 to TRBJ1-1, with D unresolved. The germline CDR1 and CDR2 sequences are MNHEY and SMNVEV (reference sequence). Trimming took off 5 bases at V and 2 bases at J, with 12 bases between the two ends. This CDR3 has 14 amino acids. CDR3 loop: CASSPRNRNTEAFF. CDR3 DNA: TGTGCCAGCAGTCCAAGGAATCGTAACACTGAAGCTTTCTTT.

The table lists this clone with a few counts. The J gene is TRBJ1-2, the V gene TRBV7-8, with 7 nucleotides matching TRBD1. V shed 5 bases and J 6 bases; nucleotides not matched to a gene: 9. CDR1 SGHVS and CDR2 FQNEAQ come from the germline V gene. CDR3 length: 14 residues. CDR3 region: CASSGRTGGDGYTF. The CDR3 coding sequence is TGTGCCAGCAGCGGGCGGACAGGTGGCGATGGCTACACCTTC.